Listed here are 15 T cell receptor beta chains from one sample, sequenced in a study of blood T cells in healthy people across ages. A second PCR of 7 to 11 cycles used a sample-barcoded 5' primer and a J-beta primer mix. TCRdb re-called the 5' RACE reads with MiXCR, one entry per CDR3 protein. This table has about 290,000 distinct CDR3 sequences, 25% to 30% appearing once. The source material was blood. These receptors were collected from a woman between 65 and 79 years old in good health.

This clonotype has more than one count but fewer than ten. V is TRBV20-1 and J is TRBJ2-5, with 7 positions matching TRBD2. The J segment lost 9 bases and the V segment lost 3 bases, leaving 7 bases of the junction unmatched. The CDR3 has 12 residues. Germline CDR1 reads DFQATT; CDR2 reads SNEGSKA (reference sequence). CDR3 sequence: CSASLGGWAQYF. CDR3 DNA: TGCAGTGCTAGTCTCGGGGGGTGGGCCCAGTACTTC.

The CDR3 loop reads CASSSLAGGPDTQYF. Written as DNA, the CDR3 is TGTGCCAGCAGCTCACTAGCGGGGGGGCCGGATACGCAGTATTTT. The chain has TRBV5-6 and TRBJ2-3, with TRBD2 identical over 13 bases. The V gene's germline CDR1 is SGHDT and CDR2 YYEEEE. The V and J ends lost 3 bases and 6 bases, in that order; junction bases with no gene match: 4. This CDR3 is 15 amino acids long.

The rearrangement joins TRBV18 to TRBJ2-7, with 8 nucleotides matching TRBD2. The V segment lost 1 base and the J segment 4 bases; nucleotides outside the gene matches: 12. CDR3 length: 17 amino acids. From germline, CDR1 is KGHSH and CDR2 LQKENI. The CDR3, as DNA: TGTGCCAGCTCACCACAAAGGTGGCGGGAGGCCGGGTACGAGCAGTACTTC. Translating it yields CASSPQRWREAGYEQYF.

This clonotype was detected once. The chain is built from TRBV5-1 and TRBJ2-4; D remains unclear. Trimming removed 2 bases at V and 1 base at J, with 7 bases between. Germline lookup yields CDR1 SGHRS and CDR2 YFSETQ. The length of the CDR3 is 14 residues. The CDR3 reads CASSFGAAKNIQYF. CDR3 DNA: TGCGCCAGCAGCTTTGGAGCGGCCAAAAACATTCAGTACTTC. Filled out from reference TRBV5-1 and TRBJ2-4, the complete variable domain reads KAGVTQTPRYLIKTRGQQVTLSCSPISGHRSVSWYQQTPGQGLQFLFEYFSETQRNKGNFPGRFSGRQFSNSRSEMNVSTLELGDSALYLCASSFGAAKNIQYFGAGTRLSVL.

The genes are TRBV7-6 and TRBJ1-1; D is unresolved. V lost 2 bases and J lost 5, with 12 bases in between. CDR1 and CDR2 (germline): SGHVS, FNYEAQ. The CDR3 has 14 residues. The CDR3 loop is CASSLPGGSTEAFF. The DNA for the CDR3 is TGTGCCAGCAGCTTACCTGGCGGGAGTACTGAAGCTTTCTTT.

The chain links TRBV28 to TRBJ2-5, with a tentative D call TRBD2 (5 bases). This CDR3 comprises 14 residues. Trimming removed 8 bases at V and 0 bases at J, with 13 bases between. Germline CDR1 MDHEN, CDR2 SYDVKM. The CDR3 is CASLPREYQETQYF. The CDR3 DNA sequence: TGTGCCAGCCTTCCCCGGGAATACCAAGAGACCCAGTACTTC. The whole variable domain, remainder taken from reference TRBV28 and TRBJ2-5, is DVKVTQSSRYLVKRTGEKVFLECVQDMDHENMFWYRQDPGLGLRLIYFSYDVKMKEKGDIPEGYSVSREKKERFSLILESASTNQTSMYLCASLPREYQETQYFGPGTRLLVL.

A note on this clonotype: The junction departs from germline at one end; a sequencing error may be responsible. The V and J genes are TRBV3-1 and TRBJ1-1; 8 bases line up with TRBD1. The CDR3 loop spans 16 amino acids. Germline V lookup: CDR1 LGHDT, CDR2 YNNKEL (reference sequence). The CDR3 DNA reads TGTGCCAGCGGCCAAACCTACAGGGGGTACAACACTGAGGCTTTCTTT. Translating gives CASGQTYRGYNTEAFF.

There are many counts of this clonotype. The rearrangement joins TRBV18 to TRBJ2-1; 8 bases agree with TRBD2. The germline gives CDR1 KGHSH, CDR2 LQKENI. The V segment lost 6 bases and the J segment 5 bases; nucleotides outside the gene matches: 9. This CDR3 contains 15 residues. CDR3 coding DNA: TGTGCCAGCTCCCGGGGGATAGCGGGAAACAATGAGCAGTTCTTC. Translating gives CASSRGIAGNNEQFF.

This clonotype has only a few counts. V usage is TRBV20-1 and J usage is TRBJ2-5; TRBD2 agrees at 9 bases. Judging by the DNA end, TRBJ2-1 fits better; the J call may be wrong. CDR3 length equals 15 residues. Germline loops: CDR1 DFQATT, CDR2 SNEGSKA (reference sequence). The CDR3 loop is CSARKGTSLVHEQFF. The CDR3 nucleotides are TGCAGTGCTAGGAAGGGGACTAGCCTTGTCCATGAGCAGTTCTTC.

This clonotype was seen a few times. The V and J genes are TRBV29-1 and TRBJ2-1; 7 bases align to TRBD2. Per the germline V gene, CDR1 is SQVTM and CDR2 is ANQGSEA. This CDR3 comprises 11 residues. V lost 6 bases and J lost 15; bases outside the gene matches: 11. Here the CDR3 reads CSVKAGLDRFF. Here the CDR3 DNA reads TGCAGCGTCAAGGCAGGACTAGACAGGTTCTTC.

This chain uses TRBV7-9 with TRBJ2-4; D is uncertain. CDR1 SEHNR and CDR2 FQNEAQ come from the germline V gene (reference sequence). There are 12 residues in the CDR3. Trimming shortened V by 5 bases and J by 9 bases, and 11 bases separated the two germline ends. CDR3 sequence: CASSPQVGIQYF. The DNA for the CDR3 is TGTGCCAGCAGCCCCCAAGTGGGCATTCAGTACTTC.

The rearrangement joins TRBV25-1 to TRBJ2-7, with D possibly being TRBD1 or TRBD2 (6 bases each). V lost 2 bases and J lost 7, with 21 bases in between. The CDR3 length is 16 residues. Germline V gives CDR1 MGHDK, CDR2 SYGVNS. The CDR3 nucleotides read TGTGCCAGCAGTGAAAGCCCGGGGACGGGGGCTCGGGAGCAGTACTTC. Translated: CASSESPGTGAREQYF.

This clonotype was seen at least ten times. Compared with germline, one end of the junction differs, possibly owing to a read error. The chain couples TRBV20-1 to TRBJ2-2; TRBD1 matches 7 bases. The germline V gene encodes CDR1 DFQATT and CDR2 SNEGSKA (reference sequence). The CDR3 is 14 residues long. CDR3 sequence reads: CSARDRANTGELFF. For the CDR3, the DNA is TGCAGTGCTCGAGACAGGGCGAACACCGGGGAGCTGTTTTTT.

Only a few counts were recorded for this clonotype. This chain links TRBV7-2 with TRBJ1-5; a possible D gene is TRBD1 (5 bases). Trimming removed 5 bases from V and 1 base from J, with 12 bases in between. Per germline, CDR1 SGHTA and CDR2 FQGNSA. The CDR3 covers 15 residues. CDR3 sequence: CASSPGTYSNQPQHF. As DNA, the CDR3 is TGTGCCAGCAGCCCAGGGACTTACAGCAATCAGCCCCAGCATTTT.

Here the CDR3 reads CSAPSARGEQFF. The CDR3 DNA reads TGCAGTGCTCCATCCGCCAGAGGTGAGCAGTTCTTC. V gene TRBV20-1 combines with J gene TRBJ2-1; no clear D gene. From germline, CDR1 is DFQATT and CDR2 SNEGSKA (reference sequence). V lost 5 bases and J 9 bases, leaving 14 bases between the germline ends. The length of the CDR3 is 12 residues.